What follows is one T cell receptor (beta chain) and its context. The antigen is unknown. The data were obtained in a study of T cell responses to AZD1222 COVID-19 vaccine. Study-level points and caveats: Reportedly, nearly half the spike-specific TCRs target unmutated variant regions.

Sequencing used immunoSEQ multiplex PCR; TCRdb keeps in-frame clones, though not all of them. This sample has roughly 120,000 clones; around 84% occur once, and the top ten carry around 7.7%. The sample consisted of peripheral blood, taken on day 0 of AZD1222 vaccination. This clonotype originated in an adult in good health.

CDR3 nucleotide sequence: TGTGCCAGCAGCTTAGAGGGACAGGGCACAGATACGCAGTATTTT. It yields the protein CASSLEGQGTDTQYF. The J gene is TRBJ2-3, the V gene TRBV11-2; TRBD1 aligns across 8 bases. Germline CDR1 and CDR2: SGHAT and FQNNGV. V was pared by 0 bases and J by 1 base, with 0 bases of the junction left unmatched. This CDR3 has 15 residues.